The 19 T cell receptor beta chains below were found in one sample sequenced in a study of blood T cell repertoires in COVID-19. Some clones are missing from TCRdb's copy, which holds only in-frame ones; the method was immunoSEQ multiplex PCR. The sample shows 9,500 to 15,000 clones, about four fifths of them seen only once. Sample: peripheral blood. The source is a woman aged 60-70 years with acute or convalescent COVID-19.

V and J are TRBV7-8 and TRBJ1-4, with D uncertain. CDR1 SGHVS and CDR2 FQNEAQ come from the germline V gene. The CDR3 length is 16 residues. The germline V and J ends were trimmed by 5 bases and 0 bases, with 13 bases remaining between them. In DNA form, the CDR3 reads TGTGCCAGCAGCCTTCCCTCGGGAACAACTAATGAAAAACTGTTTTTT. Translation gives CASSLPSGTTNEKLFF.

This clone was seen a single time. The chain links TRBV4-1 to TRBJ2-7, with 12 bases identical to TRBD2. CDR3 length equals 18 residues. Germline V CDR1 and CDR2: MGHRA, YSYEKL. V trimming: 1 base; J trimming: 4 bases; junction bases outside the gene matches: 11. CDR3 residues: CASSQGLAGVRGFYEQYF. The DNA for the CDR3 is TGCGCCAGCAGCCAAGGACTAGCGGGGGTCCGAGGGTTTTACGAGCAGTACTTC.

CDR3 sequence (DNA): TGTGCCAGCAGCCCGAGTACAGGGTTTTCCTACAATGAGCAGTTCTTC. It codes for CASSPSTGFSYNEQFF. The rearrangement joins TRBV7-6 to TRBJ2-1; D perhaps matches TRBD1 (6 bases). V was trimmed by 5 bases and J by 1 base, leaving 15 bases between them. There are 16 residues in the CDR3. CDR1 SGHVS and CDR2 FNYEAQ come from the germline V gene.

The V and J genes are TRBV24-1 and TRBJ2-7; the D is unclear. In germline, CDR1 is KGHDR, CDR2 SFDVKD. This CDR3 spans 14 amino acids. The ends were cut back, 2 bases at V and 5 bases at J, with 12 bases in the middle. The DNA for the CDR3 is TGTGCCACCAGTGATTCCTTGAGGAAGAACGAGCAGTACTTC. It yields the protein CATSDSLRKNEQYF.

The chain carries TRBV5-1 and TRBJ2-5, with no clear D. This CDR3 comprises 17 residues. Trimming left V 0 bases short and J 0 bases short, with 15 bases between. The V gene's germline CDR1 is SGHRS and CDR2 YFSETQ. The CDR3 nucleotides are TGCGCCAGCAGCTTGGGGCAGACTTATTCTTACCAAGAGACCCAGTACTTC. Encoded protein: CASSLGQTYSYQETQYF.

CDR3 protein: CASTSAVGELFF. In DNA, the CDR3 is TGTGCCAGCACTTCAGCGGTCGGGGAGCTGTTTTTT. The chain carries TRBV6-6 and TRBJ2-2, with D possibly matching TRBD2 (5 bases). CDR1 is MNHNY and CDR2 is SVGAGI in the germline V gene (reference sequence). The CDR3 sequence is 12 residues long. Trimming shortened V by 7 bases and J by 7 bases, and 10 bases separated the two germline ends.

The rearrangement links TRBV6-5 to TRBJ1-1; tentatively, D is TRBD1 (5 bases). Trimming pared 6 bases from V and 7 bases from J, leaving 15 bases between. The length of the CDR3 is 13 residues. The germline V gene encodes CDR1 MNHEY and CDR2 SVGAGI. CDR3: CASSKTPQGEAFF. CDR3 nucleotide sequence: TGTGCCAGCAGCAAGACACCTCAGGGTGAAGCTTTCTTT.

The V gene is TRBV5-1, the J gene TRBJ1-1; possible D gene TRBD1, 6 bases. The CDR3 loop spans 19 amino acids. CDR1 and CDR2 (germline): SGHRS, YFSETQ. V lost 3 bases to trimming and J lost 5 bases, with 29 bases between them. CDR3 coding DNA: TGCGCCAGCAGCTCCATCCGAGGGACCAGGGGCGTCTTTGAGACTGAAGCTTTCTTT. Its translation: CASSSIRGTRGVFETEAFF.

The chain uses TRBV5-6 and TRBJ1-5; TRBD1 is a possible D gene (6 bases). Per the germline V gene, CDR1 is SGHDT and CDR2 is YYEEEE. Trimming removed 0 bases at V and 7 bases at J, with 14 bases between. The CDR3 is 15 residues long. CDR3 sequence reads: CASSLVGQEGQPQHF. As DNA, the CDR3 is TGTGCCAGCAGCTTGGTGGGACAAGAAGGGCAGCCCCAGCATTTT.

The V and J genes are TRBV19 and TRBJ1-1, with a weak D call TRBD1 (6 bases). The CDR3 is 14 residues long. Germline V lookup: CDR1 LNHDA, CDR2 SQIVND (reference sequence). V lost 4 bases and J 2 bases, leaving 11 bases between the germline ends. The CDR3 loop reads CASSKGQLNTEAFF. The CDR3 DNA sequence: TGTGCCAGTAGTAAAGGACAGCTCAACACTGAAGCTTTCTTT. The complete variable domain, with remaining parts taken from reference TRBV19 and TRBJ1-1, reads DGGITQSPKYLFRKEGQNVTLSCEQNLNHDAMYWYRQDPGQGLRLIYYSQIVNDFQKGDIAEGYSVSREKKESFPLTVTSAQKNPTAFYLCASSKGQLNTEAFFGQGTRLTVV.

This clone appeared once. The chain is built from TRBV13 and TRBJ1-1; 9 bases map to TRBD1. Trimming removed 1 base from V and 7 bases from J; junction bases left unmatched: 10. Germline CDR1 reads PRHDT; CDR2 reads FYEKMQ (reference sequence). This CDR3 is built from 16 residues. The CDR3 spells CASSLAPGQGLNEAFF. DNA for the CDR3: TGTGCCAGCAGCTTAGCACCGGGACAGGGTTTGAATGAAGCTTTCTTT.

The CDR3 region has the DNA TGTGCCAGCACTACCGGGACAGAGAGTGAAAAACTGTTTTTT. Protein product: CASTTGTESEKLFF. The chain links TRBV5-5 to TRBJ1-4; 7 positions match TRBD1. Trimming took 6 bases from V and 7 from J; bases not matched to a gene: 9. The germline V gene encodes CDR1 SGHKS and CDR2 YYEKEE (reference sequence). CDR3 length: 14 amino acids.

This chain uses TRBV5-1 with TRBJ1-5; D is unresolved. Germline CDR1 SGHRS, CDR2 YFSETQ. Trimming stripped 0 bases from V and 0 bases from J, with 7 bases between. The CDR3 has 15 amino acids. The CDR3 sequence is CASSLGENSNQPQHF. As DNA, the CDR3 is TGCGCCAGCAGCTTGGGAGAGAATAGCAATCAGCCCCAGCATTTT. Variable domain in full (rest from reference TRBV5-1 and TRBJ1-5): KAGVTQTPRYLIKTRGQQVTLSCSPISGHRSVSWYQQTPGQGLQFLFEYFSETQRNKGNFPGRFSGRQFSNSRSEMNVSTLELGDSALYLCASSLGENSNQPQHFGDGTRLSIL.

The genes are TRBV28 and TRBJ1-6, with 7 bases lining up with TRBD1. With V trimmed by 1 base and J by 8 bases, 14 bases remained unmatched. The germline V gene encodes CDR1 MDHEN and CDR2 SYDVKM. The CDR3 has 18 amino acids. CDR3 residues: CASSLLHGTVVWDSPLHF. The CDR3 coding sequence is TGTGCCAGCAGTTTATTACACGGGACAGTAGTTTGGGATTCACCCCTCCACTTT.

V is TRBV10-3 and J is TRBJ1-5; possibly TRBD1 for D (5 bases). This CDR3 contains 15 residues. V was clipped by 4 bases and J by 1 base, with 11 bases between them. The germline gives CDR1 ENHRY, CDR2 SYGVKD. The CDR3 nucleotides are TGTGCCATCAGTGCTGACAGCCTAAGCAATCAGCCCCAGCATTTT. Translating gives CAISADSLSNQPQHF.

The V call is TRBV19, the J call TRBJ1-1; D is ambiguous. The V gene lost 2 bases and the J gene lost 7 bases, with 14 bases spanning the gap. Looked up from germline, CDR1 is LNHDA and CDR2 is SQIVND (reference sequence). The length of the CDR3 is 14 residues. This CDR3 is CASSIKGRSGEAFF. In nucleotides, the CDR3 is TGTGCCAGTAGTATAAAAGGGAGGTCCGGTGAAGCTTTCTTT.

The rearrangement joins TRBV5-1 to TRBJ2-1; TRBD2 matches 7 bases. CDR1 SGHRS and CDR2 YFSETQ come from the germline V gene. CDR3 length: 16 amino acids. V shed 4 bases, J shed 4 bases, and the junction held 11 bases outside the gene matches. The CDR3 loop is CASSPPRDYKYNEQFF. The CDR3 DNA sequence: TGCGCCAGCAGCCCACCAAGGGACTATAAATACAATGAGCAGTTCTTC.

The V gene is TRBV4-1, the J gene TRBJ1-3, with 7 bases aligning to TRBD1. The V gene's germline CDR1 is MGHRA and CDR2 YSYEKL. The CDR3 totals 14 residues. V dropped 4 bases and J dropped 4; count of bases not matched to a gene: 4. CDR3 coding DNA: TGCGCCAGCAGCCGAGGGACAGTGGGAAACACCATATATTTT. This sequence encodes CASSRGTVGNTIYF.

The chain couples TRBV6-6 to TRBJ1-5, with a tentative D call TRBD1 (5 bases). CDR3 length: 15 amino acids. V was cut by 6 bases and J by 3 bases, with 15 bases left in between. The germline CDR1 and CDR2 sequences are MNHNY and SVGAGI (reference sequence). CDR3 amino acids: CASREGPGDNQPQHF. CDR3 sequence (DNA): TGTGCCAGCAGAGAAGGTCCGGGGGACAATCAGCCCCAGCATTTT.